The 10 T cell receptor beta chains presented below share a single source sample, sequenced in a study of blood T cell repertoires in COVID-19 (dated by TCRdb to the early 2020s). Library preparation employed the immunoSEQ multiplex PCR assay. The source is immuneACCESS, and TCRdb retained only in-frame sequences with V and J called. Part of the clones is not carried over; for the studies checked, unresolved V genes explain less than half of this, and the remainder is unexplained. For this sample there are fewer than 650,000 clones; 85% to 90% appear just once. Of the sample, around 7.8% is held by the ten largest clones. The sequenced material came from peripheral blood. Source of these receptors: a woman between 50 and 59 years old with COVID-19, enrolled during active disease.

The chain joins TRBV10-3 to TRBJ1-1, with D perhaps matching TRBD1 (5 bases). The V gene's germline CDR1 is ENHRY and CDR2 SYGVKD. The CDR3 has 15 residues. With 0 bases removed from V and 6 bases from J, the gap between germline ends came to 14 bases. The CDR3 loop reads CAISESGRVDAEAFF. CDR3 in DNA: TGTGCCATCAGTGAGTCGGGCAGGGTCGACGCTGAAGCTTTCTTT.

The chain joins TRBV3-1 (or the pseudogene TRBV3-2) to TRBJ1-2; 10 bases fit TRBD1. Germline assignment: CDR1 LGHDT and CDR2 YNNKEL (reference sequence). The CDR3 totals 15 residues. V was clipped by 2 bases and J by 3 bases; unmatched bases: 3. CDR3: CASSQPGQGDYGYTF. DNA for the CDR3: TGTGCCAGCAGCCAACCCGGACAGGGGGACTATGGCTACACCTTC.

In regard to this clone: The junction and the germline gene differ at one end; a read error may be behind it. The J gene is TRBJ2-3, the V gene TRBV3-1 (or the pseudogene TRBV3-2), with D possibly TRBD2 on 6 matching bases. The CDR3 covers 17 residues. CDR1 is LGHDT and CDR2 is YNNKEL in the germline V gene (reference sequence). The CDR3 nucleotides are TGTGCCAGCAGCCAAGCTCCCCCGGGACTTCTCACATATACGCAGTATTTT. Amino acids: CASSQAPPGLLTYTQYF.

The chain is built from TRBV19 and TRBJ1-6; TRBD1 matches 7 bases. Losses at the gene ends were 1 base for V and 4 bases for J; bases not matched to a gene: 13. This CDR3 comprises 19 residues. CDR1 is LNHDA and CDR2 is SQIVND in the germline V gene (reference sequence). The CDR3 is CASSIVGPPGGVYNSPLHF. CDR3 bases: TGTGCCAGTAGTATAGTAGGCCCCCCAGGGGGTGTATATAATTCACCCCTCCACTTT.

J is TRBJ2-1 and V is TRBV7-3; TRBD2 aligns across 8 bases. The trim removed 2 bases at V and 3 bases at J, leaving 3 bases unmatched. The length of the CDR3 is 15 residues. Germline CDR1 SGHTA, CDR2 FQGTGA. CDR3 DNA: TGTGCCAGCAGCTTATTCGGGGGGGACTACAATGAGCAGTTCTTC. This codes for CASSLFGGDYNEQFF. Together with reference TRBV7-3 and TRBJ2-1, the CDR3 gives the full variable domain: GAGVSQTPSNKVTEKGKYVELRCDPISGHTALYWYRQSLGQGPEFLIYFQGTGAADDSGLPNDRFFAVRPEGSVSTLKIQRTERGDSAVYLCASSLFGGDYNEQFFGPGTRLTVL.

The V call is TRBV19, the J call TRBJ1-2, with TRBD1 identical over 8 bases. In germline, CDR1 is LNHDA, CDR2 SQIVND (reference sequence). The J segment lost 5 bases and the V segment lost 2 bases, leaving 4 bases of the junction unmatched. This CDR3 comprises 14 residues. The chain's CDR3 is CASSILTGGYGYTF. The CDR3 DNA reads TGTGCCAGTAGTATACTCACAGGGGGTTATGGCTACACCTTC.

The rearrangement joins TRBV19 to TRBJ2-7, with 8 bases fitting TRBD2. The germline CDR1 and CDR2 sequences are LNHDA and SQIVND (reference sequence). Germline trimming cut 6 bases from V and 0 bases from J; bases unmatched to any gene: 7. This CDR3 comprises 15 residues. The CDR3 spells CASSILAESSYEQYF. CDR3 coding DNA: TGTGCCAGTAGCATACTAGCGGAGAGCTCCTACGAGCAGTACTTC.

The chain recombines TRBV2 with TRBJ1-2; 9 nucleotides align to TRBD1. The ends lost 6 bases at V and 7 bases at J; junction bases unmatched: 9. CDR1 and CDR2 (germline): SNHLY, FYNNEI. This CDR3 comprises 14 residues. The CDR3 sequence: CASRGDRAKGGYTF. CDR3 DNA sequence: TGTGCCAGCAGGGGGGACAGGGCAAAGGGTGGCTACACCTTC.

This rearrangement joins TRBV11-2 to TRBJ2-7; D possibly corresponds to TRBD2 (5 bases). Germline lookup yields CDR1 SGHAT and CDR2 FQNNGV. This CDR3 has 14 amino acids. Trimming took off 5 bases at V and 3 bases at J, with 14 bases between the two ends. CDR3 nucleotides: TGTGCCAGCAGCCCGGGATTACGAGGCTACGAGCAGTACTTC. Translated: CASSPGLRGYEQYF.

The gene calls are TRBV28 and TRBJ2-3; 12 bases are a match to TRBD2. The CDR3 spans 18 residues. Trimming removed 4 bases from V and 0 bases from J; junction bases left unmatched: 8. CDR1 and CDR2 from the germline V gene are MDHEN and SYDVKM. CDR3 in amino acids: CASSSTSGGTFSTDTQYF. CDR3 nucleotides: TGTGCCAGCAGTTCAACTAGCGGGGGGACCTTTAGCACAGATACGCAGTATTTT. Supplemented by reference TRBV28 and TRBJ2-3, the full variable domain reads DVKVTQSSRYLVKRTGEKVFLECVQDMDHENMFWYRQDPGLGLRLIYFSYDVKMKEKGDIPEGYSVSREKKERFSLILESASTNQTSMYLCASSSTSGGTFSTDTQYFGPGTRLTVL.